These T cell receptor beta chains were read from a single sample in a study of blood T cell repertoires in COVID-19. Sequenced by immunoSEQ multiplex PCR; TCRdb stores in-frame clones only, minus some. The profile shows just under 90,000 clones, around 72% of them singletons. Sequencing was done on a sample of peripheral blood. The receptors stem from a woman of 80 years or more with acute or convalescent COVID-19. Each CDR3 is given with its conserved first and last residue. D genes are given only for firm matches. Clone size appears in some rows only: once, few, many, or a class for an expanded clone.

TRBJ1-2	medium-sized	.	TRBV6-6	CASSYSIQTYGYTF	TGTGCCAGCAGTTACTCGATACAGACGTATGGCTACACCTTC
TRBJ1-5	.	TRBD1	TRBV7-3	CASSPPGTGGIEGNQPQHF	TGTGCCAGCAGCCCCCCCGGGACAGGGGGGATTGAGGGCAATCAGCCCCAGCATTTT
TRBJ1-1	once	TRBD1	TRBV3-1/TRBV3-2	CASSQDADRVNTEAFF	TGTGCCAGCAGCCAAGATGCGGACAGGGTGAACACTGAAGCTTTCTTT
TRBJ2-1	.	TRBD2	TRBV2	CASSEGETSTHNEQFF	TGTGCCAGCAGTGAAGGGGAGACTAGCACGCACAATGAGCAGTTCTTC
TRBJ2-7	.	TRBD1	TRBV28	CASSPGQGVDYEQYF	TGTGCCAGCAGTCCCGGACAGGGGGTTGACTACGAGCAGTACTTC
TRBJ2-3	.	.	TRBV6-2/TRBV6-3	CASSSQRSSTDTQYF	TGTGCCAGCAGTTCCCAGCGGAGTAGCACAGATACGCAGTATTTT
TRBJ2-3	.	.	TRBV25-1	CASRLTGTDTQYF	TGTGCCAGCAGATTGACAGGCACAGATACGCAGTATTTT
TRBJ2-1	.	.	TRBV7-2	CASSLGQGGWDEQFF	TGTGCCAGCAGCTTAGGCCAGGGGGGTTGGGATGAGCAGTTCTTC
TRBJ1-2	.	TRBD1	TRBV3-1/TRBV3-2	CASSQGQGRANYGYTF	TGTGCCAGCAGCCAAGGACAGGGACGAGCTAACTATGGCTACACCTTC
TRBJ1-3	.	.	TRBV6-2/TRBV6-3	CASSTEGYGNTIYF	TGTGCCAGCAGTACCGAGGGATACGGAAACACCATATATTTT
TRBJ1-2	.	TRBD1	TRBV3-1/TRBV3-2	CASSHLGDRRSGYTF	TGTGCCAGCAGCCATCTGGGGGACAGGCGTTCTGGCTACACCTTC
TRBJ2-2	few	TRBD1	TRBV4-3	CASSQFQQGDGELFF	TGCGCCAGCAGCCAATTCCAACAGGGGGACGGGGAGCTGTTTTTT
TRBJ2-7	.	TRBD1	TRBV6-5	CASNQGAIYEQYF	TGTGCCAGCAATCAGGGGGCGATCTACGAGCAGTACTTC
TRBJ2-2	.	.	TRBV3-1/TRBV3-2	CASSHRSGTGELFF	TGTGCCAGCAGCCACCGGTCAGGCACCGGGGAGCTGTTTTTT
TRBJ2-7	.	TRBD1	TRBV20-1	CSANDRGWYEQYF	TGCAGTGCTAATGACAGGGGGTGGTACGAGCAGTACTTC
TRBJ1-2	.	TRBD1	TRBV7-2	CASSQRTGGGYGYTF	TGTGCCAGCAGCCAACGGACAGGGGGAGGCTATGGCTACACCTTC
TRBJ1-5	.	.	TRBV28	CASSLSAQGNQPQHF	TGTGCCAGCAGTTTGTCGGCGCAGGGCAATCAGCCCCAGCATTTT
TRBJ2-1	few	.	TRBV5-4	CASSLDRLNNEQFF	TGTGCCAGCAGCTTGGACAGGCTAAACAATGAGCAGTTCTTC
TRBJ1-5	once	TRBD1	TRBV2	CASNGQVNQPQHF	TGTGCCAGCAATGGACAGGTCAATCAGCCCCAGCATTTT
TRBJ2-7	.	TRBD1	TRBV2	CATSPGQGAEQYF	TGTGCCACCTCGCCGGGACAGGGGGCCGAGCAGTACTTC
TRBJ1-1	.	.	TRBV4-2	CASSRGGITMNTEAFF	TGTGCCAGCAGCCGAGGAGGAATTACAATGAACACTGAAGCTTTCTTT